A single sample is the source of the 26 T cell receptor beta chains below, sequenced in a study of blood T cell repertoires in COVID-19. Produced via immunoSEQ multiplex PCR; TCRdb's table is partial and in-frame only. This table holds some 320,000 clones, approximately 90% found once. Sequencing used PBMCs or T cells enriched from blood (not recorded which). The receptors derive from a woman aged 30 to 39 who had been exposed to COVID-19.

V is TRBV6-5 and J is TRBJ2-2, with 11 nucleotides matching TRBD1. V lost 3 bases to trimming and J lost 4 bases; unmatched junction nucleotides: 1. CDR3 length: 15 amino acids. Germline V gene lookup returns CDR1 MNHEY and CDR2 SVGAGI. The CDR3 sequence is CASSYGQGATGELFF. CDR3 in DNA: TGTGCCAGCAGTTATGGACAGGGGGCCACCGGGGAGCTGTTTTTT.

The CDR3 sequence: CASSLQSGRGETQYF. For the CDR3, the DNA is TGTGCCAGCAGCTTACAAAGCGGGCGAGGGGAGACCCAGTACTTC. V and J are TRBV11-3 and TRBJ2-5; D is possibly TRBD2 (6 bases). Per germline, CDR1 SGHNT and CDR2 YENEEA. Between the trimmed V and J ends, which lost 2 bases and 5 bases, there was a span of 15 bases. This CDR3 has 15 residues.

The V call is TRBV7-8, the J call TRBJ1-2, with 7 positions matching TRBD1. The CDR3 has 15 residues. The V gene end was trimmed by 4 bases and the J gene end by 2 bases; junction bases not matched to a gene: 7. CDR1 and CDR2 (germline): SGHVS, FQNEAQ. The DNA for the CDR3 is TGTGCCAGCAGCTCCCTCTCGGGACAGAACTATGGCTACACCTTC. Residues: CASSSLSGQNYGYTF.

The rearrangement uses TRBV7-9 and TRBJ1-1; TRBD1 is a possible D gene (6 bases). The CDR3 covers 16 residues. The germline CDR1 and CDR2 sequences are SEHNR and FQNEAQ (reference sequence). Trimming removed 5 bases at V and 6 bases at J, with 22 bases between. The CDR3 DNA follows: TGTGCCAGCAGCCCGGGGGGGGCAGAGGTCCAGGCTGAAGCTTTCTTT. It specifies CASSPGGAEVQAEAFF.

This chain uses TRBV27 with TRBJ1-6; the D gene is possibly TRBD1 (5 bases). CDR1 is MNHEY, CDR2 SMNVEV, per germline (reference sequence). The V and J ends lost 6 bases and 5 bases respectively, with 11 bases between them. The length of the CDR3 is 14 residues. CDR3: CASRPQVDNSPLHF. CDR3 coding DNA: TGTGCCAGCAGGCCACAGGTAGATAATTCACCCCTCCACTTT.

The chain carries TRBV7-7 and TRBJ2-5, with TRBD2 as a possible D gene (7 bases). V was clipped by 1 base and J by 7 bases, with 10 bases between them. The CDR3 is 13 residues long. The V gene's germline CDR1 is SSHAT and CDR2 FNYEAQ (reference sequence). CDR3 sequence (DNA): TGTGCCAGCAGCTTAGAGGGGGGGACGACCCAGTACTTC. It yields the protein CASSLEGGTTQYF.

The genes are TRBV5-8 and TRBJ1-6, with 7 bases that match TRBD1. The trim removed 4 bases at V and 4 bases at J, leaving 5 bases unmatched. CDR3 length equals 15 residues. The germline V gene encodes CDR1 SGHTS and CDR2 YDEGEE. CDR3 sequence reads: CASSPGGWYNSPLHF. CDR3 DNA: TGTGCCAGCAGCCCAGGGGGTTGGTATAATTCACCCCTCCACTTT.

The chain recombines TRBV5-1 with TRBJ1-2; maybe TRBD1 (6 bases). V lost 6 bases and J 8 bases, leaving 20 bases between the germline ends. CDR1 and CDR2 (germline): SGHRS, YFSETQ. CDR3 length equals 14 residues. Written as DNA, the CDR3 is TGCGCCAGCAACCCTTTAGGGGGGGCAGTGGGCTACACCTTC. It translates to CASNPLGGAVGYTF.

The chain's CDR3 is CASSLGGGVSTEAFF. The CDR3 bases are TGTGCCAGCAGTTTAGGAGGGGGGGTAAGCACTGAAGCTTTCTTT. The J gene is TRBJ1-1, the V gene TRBV6-5, with D perhaps TRBD1 (6 bases). The germline V gene encodes CDR1 MNHEY and CDR2 SVGAGI. With 4 bases removed from V and 4 bases from J, the gap between germline ends came to 16 bases. This CDR3 is built from 15 residues.

V and J are TRBV11-2 and TRBJ1-1; 7 bases are a match to TRBD1. There are 12 residues in the CDR3. Germline lookup yields CDR1 SGHAT and CDR2 FQNNGV. V trimming: 6 bases; J trimming: 6 bases; junction bases outside the gene matches: 4. The CDR3 here is CASRDRKPEAFF. CDR3 bases: TGTGCCAGCAGGGACAGGAAACCTGAAGCTTTCTTT. Looking up the rest from reference TRBV11-2 and TRBJ1-1 gives the full variable domain: EAGVAQSPRYKIIEKRQSVAFWCNPISGHATLYWYQQILGQGPKLLIQFQNNGVVDDSQLPKDRFSAERLKGVDSTLKIQPAKLEDSAVYLCASRDRKPEAFFGQGTRLTVV.

This clone occurred once. V gene TRBV19 combines with J gene TRBJ1-5; 12 bases map to TRBD1. The CDR3 has 17 residues. V gave up 5 bases and J gave up 6 bases; unmatched junction bases: 11. Looked up from germline, CDR1 is LNHDA and CDR2 is SQIVND (reference sequence). This chain's CDR3 is CASSPRDRGRWGQPQHF. In DNA form, the CDR3 reads TGTGCCAGTAGTCCTCGGGACAGGGGGCGTTGGGGTCAGCCCCAGCATTTT.

The chain carries TRBV5-4 and TRBJ2-2; 8 bases agree with TRBD2. Germline values: CDR1 SGHNT, CDR2 YYREEE (reference sequence). This CDR3 spans 15 amino acids. J lost 5 bases, V lost 3 bases, and 6 bases had no gene match. CDR3 nucleotides: TGTGCCAGCAGCTCCGGGGGGGGGCGTACCGGGGAGCTGTTTTTT. Translating it yields CASSSGGGRTGELFF.

The CDR3 region is CASSIEGLGGGAYNSPLHF. Written as DNA, the CDR3 is TGTGCCAGCAGTATAGAAGGTTTAGGAGGGGGCGCCTATAATTCACCCCTCCACTTT. J is TRBJ1-6 and V is TRBV13, with TRBD1 matching over 7 bases. Unmatched junction bases numbered 16, after V lost 6 bases and J lost 2 bases. The CDR3 covers 19 residues. CDR1 and CDR2 (germline): PRHDT, FYEKMQ (reference sequence).

This clone was recorded a few times. V and J are TRBV5-1 and TRBJ2-3, with 12 bases lining up with TRBD1. There are 15 residues in the CDR3. V lost 4 bases and J lost 5; bases outside the gene matches: 5. Germline loops: CDR1 SGHRS, CDR2 YFSETQ. DNA of the CDR3: TGCGCCAGCAGCCCGGGACAGGGGGCAGGAGATACGCAGTATTTT. Its protein product is CASSPGQGAGDTQYF.

The V call is TRBV27, the J call TRBJ1-5, with D perhaps matching TRBD1 (5 bases). The CDR3 runs 16 residues. Trimming cost V 2 bases and J 6 bases, with 17 bases left between them. Germline values: CDR1 MNHEY, CDR2 SMNVEV (reference sequence). CDR3 sequence: CASSLLGGSSVQPQHF. CDR3 coding DNA: TGTGCCAGCAGTTTACTTGGGGGGAGTAGCGTTCAGCCCCAGCATTTT.

This chain joins TRBV4-3 and TRBJ1-1, with a weak D call TRBD1 (6 bases). CDR1 and CDR2 from the germline V gene are LGHNA and YSLEER. The CDR3 extends over 15 amino acids. Deletions cut 6 bases from V and 3 bases from J, with 17 bases between. This CDR3 reads CASSLAARGDTEAFF. CDR3 bases: TGCGCCAGCAGTCTAGCGGCCAGGGGAGACACTGAAGCTTTCTTT.

The chain employs TRBV15 and TRBJ1-1; D gene ambiguous. This CDR3 region has 14 residues. Trimming removed 2 bases from V and 3 bases from J, with 10 bases in between. Germline V CDR1 and CDR2: LNHNV, YYDKDF (reference sequence). CDR3: CATSRSREDTEAFF. The CDR3 DNA reads TGTGCCACCAGCAGAAGTCGAGAGGACACTGAAGCTTTCTTT.

The chain is built from TRBV2 and TRBJ1-2; no clear D. Trimming took 2 bases from V and 4 from J, leaving 11 bases between them. The CDR3 runs 14 residues. Germline CDR1 reads SNHLY; CDR2 reads FYNNEI. The CDR3 protein is CASSEHGRAYGYTF. The CDR3 nucleotides are TGTGCCAGCAGTGAACACGGGAGGGCCTATGGCTACACCTTC.

CDR3 sequence (DNA): TGCGCCAGCAGCCACGGACTAGCGGGGGTAAGCTCCTACAATGAGCAGTTCTTC. This translates into CASSHGLAGVSSYNEQFF. The rearrangement joins TRBV5-1 to TRBJ2-1; 13 positions match TRBD2. This CDR3 has 18 amino acids. The J segment lost 0 bases and the V segment lost 4 bases, leaving 7 bases of the junction unmatched. Germline CDR1 and CDR2: SGHRS and YFSETQ.

This chain connects TRBV19 to TRBJ1-5; 8 bases are a match to TRBD1. J was trimmed by 3 bases and V by 4 bases; bases with no gene match: 8. The CDR3 covers 16 residues. CDR1 and CDR2 from the germline V gene are LNHDA and SQIVND (reference sequence). CDR3 nucleotides: TGTGCCAGTAGTAACTACAGGGGGGTAAACAATCAGCCCCAGCATTTT. It encodes CASSNYRGVNNQPQHF.

The V and J genes are TRBV11-3 and TRBJ2-1, with a weak D call TRBD1 (6 bases). The CDR3 totals 16 residues. Germline CDR1 SGHNT, CDR2 YENEEA. The ends were cut back, 0 bases at V and 1 base at J, with 10 bases in the middle. The CDR3 DNA is TGTGCCAGCAGCTTAGAGAGGGGGACGTCCTACAATGAGCAGTTCTTC. Amino acids: CASSLERGTSYNEQFF.

The V gene is TRBV11-2, the J gene TRBJ1-6; D unclear. This CDR3 is 15 amino acids long. V was clipped by 2 bases and J by 11 bases, with 16 bases between them. The germline V gene encodes CDR1 SGHAT and CDR2 FQNNGV. Here the CDR3 DNA reads TGTGCCAGCAGCTTACCGGACGGAGGGAGAACACCCCTCCACTTT. Translated: CASSLPDGGRTPLHF.

The chain joins TRBV7-9 to TRBJ1-6; the match to TRBD1 covers 9 bases. The germline gives CDR1 SEHNR, CDR2 FQNEAQ (reference sequence). Losses at the gene ends were 3 bases for V and 10 bases for J; bases not matched to a gene: 10. The length of the CDR3 is 16 residues. The CDR3, as DNA: TGTGCCAGCAGCTTTGATAAGGGGACAGGGTCCTCACCCCTCCACTTT. Its protein product is CASSFDKGTGSSPLHF. Looking up the rest from reference TRBV7-9 and TRBJ1-6 gives the full variable domain: DTGVSQNPRHKITKRGQNVTFRCDPISEHNRLYWYRQTLGQGPEFLTYFQNEAQLEKSRLLSDRFSAERPKGSFSTLEIQRTEQGDSAMYLCASSFDKGTGSSPLHFGNGTRLTVT.

This rearrangement joins TRBV4-1 to TRBJ1-2; the match to TRBD1 covers 9 bases. Trimming removed 4 bases from V and 7 bases from J; junction bases left unmatched: 13. The germline CDR1 and CDR2 sequences are MGHRA and YSYEKL. The CDR3 contains 16 residues. The CDR3 protein is CASSPGTGRISGGYTF. In DNA form, the CDR3 reads TGCGCCAGCAGCCCGGGGACAGGGAGAATTTCGGGTGGCTACACCTTC.

V usage is TRBV4-1 and J usage is TRBJ2-5; a weak D match, TRBD2 (6 bases). V lost 0 bases and J lost 5, with 13 bases in between. CDR1 MGHRA and CDR2 YSYEKL come from the germline V gene. The CDR3 length is 15 residues. The CDR3 region has the DNA TGCGCCAGCAGCCAAGACGGGACTCGACGGGAGACCCAGTACTTC. This gives the protein CASSQDGTRRETQYF.

The chain carries TRBV29-1 and TRBJ1-2; TRBD1 might be the D (6 bases). V was clipped by 1 base and J by 7 bases, with 16 bases between them. Germline CDR1 reads SQVTM; CDR2 reads ANQGSEA. This CDR3 spans 14 amino acids. The CDR3 reads CSVEVSGDYGGYTF. The DNA for the CDR3 is TGCAGCGTTGAAGTATCAGGGGATTACGGTGGCTACACCTTC.